Given below is one T cell receptor (beta chain) in context. This CDR3 contains 16 residues. The germline CDR1 and CDR2 sequences are SGHTA and FQGNSA. J lost 4 bases, V lost 3 bases, and 6 bases had no gene match. The data are from a study of blood T cell repertoires in COVID-19. Across the study: Donors in the United States, Italy and Spain gave samples during acute or convalescent COVID-19. T cells, B-cell-depleted T cells, or PBMCs supplied cDNA or gDNA.

Per the authors' pipeline: Estimation of nucleated cell counts relied on the amplification of reference gene primers. Clones were read by immunoSEQ multiplex PCR, and TCRdb kept only the in-frame ones, dropping some. V, J and clone size reflect that table, while D and trimming were determined from the DNA. The data contain roughly 120,000 clones, approximately 85% of them singletons. The chain couples TRBV7-2 to TRBJ2-2, with TRBD2 identical over 9 bases. The sample was peripheral blood. This TCR was recovered from a human donor in a cohort sampled during active COVID-19. The CDR3 is CASSLPRLAVTGELFF. The DNA for the CDR3 is TGTGCCAGCAGCTTGCCGAGACTAGCGGTCACCGGGGAGCTGTTTTTT.